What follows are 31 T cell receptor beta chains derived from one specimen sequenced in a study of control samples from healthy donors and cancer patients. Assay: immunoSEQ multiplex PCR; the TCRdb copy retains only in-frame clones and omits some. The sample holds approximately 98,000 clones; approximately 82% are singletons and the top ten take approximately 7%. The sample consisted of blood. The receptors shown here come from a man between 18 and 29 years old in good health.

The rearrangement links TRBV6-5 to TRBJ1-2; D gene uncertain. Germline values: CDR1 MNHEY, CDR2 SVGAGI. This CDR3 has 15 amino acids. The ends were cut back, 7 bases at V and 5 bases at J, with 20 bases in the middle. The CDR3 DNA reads TGTGCCAGCACGCCTTATCGCTTGCCAACTTATGGCTACACCTTC. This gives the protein CASTPYRLPTYGYTF.

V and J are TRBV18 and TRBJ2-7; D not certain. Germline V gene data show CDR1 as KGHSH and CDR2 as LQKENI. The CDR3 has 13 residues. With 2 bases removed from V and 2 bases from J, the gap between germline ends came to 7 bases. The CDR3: CASSPSHAYEQYV. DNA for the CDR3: TGTGCCAGCTCACCATCCCATGCCTACGAGCAGTACGTC.

In DNA, the CDR3 is TGTGCCACCAGCTCGATCAACACCGGGGAGCTGTTTTTT. The encoded protein is CATSSINTGELFF. The V call is TRBV15, the J call TRBJ2-2; no firm D call. Germline CDR1 and CDR2: LNHNV and YYDKDF (reference sequence). Between the trimmed V and J ends, which lost 5 bases and 2 bases, there was a span of 6 bases. The CDR3 covers 13 residues.

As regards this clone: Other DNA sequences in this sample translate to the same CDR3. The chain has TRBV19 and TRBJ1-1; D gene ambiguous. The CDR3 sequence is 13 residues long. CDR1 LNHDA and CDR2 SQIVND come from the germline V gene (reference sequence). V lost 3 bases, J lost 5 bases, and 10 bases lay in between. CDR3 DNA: TGTGCCAGTAGTATCGGGGAAGGTACTGAAGCTTTCTTT. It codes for CASSIGEGTEAFF. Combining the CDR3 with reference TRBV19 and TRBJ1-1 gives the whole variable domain DGGITQSPKYLFRKEGQNVTLSCEQNLNHDAMYWYRQDPGQGLRLIYYSQIVNDFQKGDIAEGYSVSREKKESFPLTVTSAQKNPTAFYLCASSIGEGTEAFFGQGTRLTVV.

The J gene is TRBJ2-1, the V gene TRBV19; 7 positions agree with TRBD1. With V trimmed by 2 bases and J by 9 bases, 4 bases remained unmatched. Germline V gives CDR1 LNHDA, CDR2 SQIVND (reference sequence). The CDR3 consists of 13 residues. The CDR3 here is CASSITGVSEQFF. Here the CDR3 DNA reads TGTGCCAGTAGTATAACAGGGGTGAGTGAGCAGTTCTTC.

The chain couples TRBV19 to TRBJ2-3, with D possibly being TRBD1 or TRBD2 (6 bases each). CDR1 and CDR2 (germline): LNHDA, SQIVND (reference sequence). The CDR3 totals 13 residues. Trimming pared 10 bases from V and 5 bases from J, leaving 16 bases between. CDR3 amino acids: CATSTGARDTQYF. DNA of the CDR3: TGTGCCACCTCCACGGGGGCCCGAGATACGCAGTATTTT.

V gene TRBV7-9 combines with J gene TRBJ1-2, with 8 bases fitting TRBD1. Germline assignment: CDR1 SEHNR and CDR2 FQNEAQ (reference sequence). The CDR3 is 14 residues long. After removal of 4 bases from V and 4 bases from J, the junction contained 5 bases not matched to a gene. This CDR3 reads CASSWTGSPYGYTF. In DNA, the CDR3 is TGTGCCAGCAGCTGGACAGGGTCCCCCTATGGCTACACCTTC.

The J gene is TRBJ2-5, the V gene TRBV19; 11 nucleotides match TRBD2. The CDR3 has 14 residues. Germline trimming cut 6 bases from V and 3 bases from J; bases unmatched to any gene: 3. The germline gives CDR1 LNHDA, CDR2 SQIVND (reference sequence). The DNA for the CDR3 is TGTGCCAGTAGGCCTAGCGGGGGGAAAGAGACCCAGTACTTC. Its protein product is CASRPSGGKETQYF.

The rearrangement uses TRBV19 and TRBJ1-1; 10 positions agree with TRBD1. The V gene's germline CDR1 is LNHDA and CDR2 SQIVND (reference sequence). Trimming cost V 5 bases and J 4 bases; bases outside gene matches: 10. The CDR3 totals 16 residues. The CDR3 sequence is CASSRGQGRFPTEAFF. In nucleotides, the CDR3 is TGTGCCAGTAGTCGGGGACAGGGGAGGTTCCCCACTGAAGCTTTCTTT.

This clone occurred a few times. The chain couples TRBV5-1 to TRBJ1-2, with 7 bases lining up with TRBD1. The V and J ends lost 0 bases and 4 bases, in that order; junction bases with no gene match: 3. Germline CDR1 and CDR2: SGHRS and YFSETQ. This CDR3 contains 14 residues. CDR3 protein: CASSLGGQAYGYTF. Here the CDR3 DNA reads TGCGCCAGCAGCTTGGGAGGACAGGCCTATGGCTACACCTTC.

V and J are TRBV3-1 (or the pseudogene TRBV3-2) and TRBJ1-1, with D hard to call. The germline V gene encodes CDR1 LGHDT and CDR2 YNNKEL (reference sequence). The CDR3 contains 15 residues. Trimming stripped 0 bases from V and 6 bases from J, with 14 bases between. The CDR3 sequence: CASSQDSNGVAEAFF. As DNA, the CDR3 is TGTGCCAGCAGCCAAGATAGTAATGGGGTGGCTGAAGCTTTCTTT.

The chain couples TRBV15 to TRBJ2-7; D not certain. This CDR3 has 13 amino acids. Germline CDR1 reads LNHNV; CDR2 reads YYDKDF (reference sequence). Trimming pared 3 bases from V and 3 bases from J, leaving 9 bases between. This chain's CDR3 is CATSRDRGYEQYV. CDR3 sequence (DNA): TGTGCCACCAGCAGGGATAGAGGCTACGAGCAGTACGTC.

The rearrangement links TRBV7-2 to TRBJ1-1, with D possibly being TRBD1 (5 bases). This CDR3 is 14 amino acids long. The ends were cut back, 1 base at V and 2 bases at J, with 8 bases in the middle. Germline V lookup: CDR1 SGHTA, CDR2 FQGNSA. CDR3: CASSLGRGNTEAFF. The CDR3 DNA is TGTGCCAGCAGCTTAGGTAGGGGAAACACTGAAGCTTTCTTT.

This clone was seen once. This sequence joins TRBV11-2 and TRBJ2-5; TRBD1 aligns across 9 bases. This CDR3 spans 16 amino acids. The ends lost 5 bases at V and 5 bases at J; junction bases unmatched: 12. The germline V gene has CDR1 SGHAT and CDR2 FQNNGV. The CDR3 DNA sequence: TGTGCCAGCAGCCATTTTCCCGGGACAGGGTGGGAGACCCAGTACTTC. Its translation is CASSHFPGTGWETQYF.

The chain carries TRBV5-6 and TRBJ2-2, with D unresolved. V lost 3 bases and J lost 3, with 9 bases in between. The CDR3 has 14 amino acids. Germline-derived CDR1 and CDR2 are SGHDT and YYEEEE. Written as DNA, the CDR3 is TGTGCCAGCAGCTCGAGGCACCACACCGGGGAGCTGTTTTTT. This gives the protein CASSSRHHTGELFF.

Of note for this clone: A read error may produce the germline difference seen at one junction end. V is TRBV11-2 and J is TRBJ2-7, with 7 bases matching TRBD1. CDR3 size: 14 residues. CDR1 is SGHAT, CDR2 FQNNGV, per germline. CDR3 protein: CASSLVGPRQGRDF. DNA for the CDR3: TGTGCCAGCAGCTTAGTCGGCCCCCGACAGGGAAGAGACTTC.

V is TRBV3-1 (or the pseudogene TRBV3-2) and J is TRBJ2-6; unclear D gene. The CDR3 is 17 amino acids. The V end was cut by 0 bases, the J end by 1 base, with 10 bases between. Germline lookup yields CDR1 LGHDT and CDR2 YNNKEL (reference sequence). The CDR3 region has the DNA TGTGCCAGCAGCCAAGACCCACGGGCATCTGGGGCCAACGTCCTGACTTTC. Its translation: CASSQDPRASGANVLTF.

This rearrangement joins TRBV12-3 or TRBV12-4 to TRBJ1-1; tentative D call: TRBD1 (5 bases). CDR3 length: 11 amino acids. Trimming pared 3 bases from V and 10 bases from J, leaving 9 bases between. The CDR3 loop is CASSFGQGAFF. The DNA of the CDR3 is TGTGCCAGCAGTTTCGGGCAGGGAGCTTTCTTT.

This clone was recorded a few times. CDR3 DNA sequence: TGTGCCAGTAGTATAGGCGGCGGAACCTACGAGCAGTACTTC. It encodes CASSIGGGTYEQYF. The chain uses TRBV19 and TRBJ2-7, with no clear D. The CDR3 runs 14 residues. Germline lookup yields CDR1 LNHDA and CDR2 SQIVND (reference sequence). The ends were cut back, 1 base at V and 2 bases at J, with 9 bases in the middle. The whole variable domain, remainder taken from reference TRBV19 and TRBJ2-7, is DGGITQSPKYLFRKEGQNVTLSCEQNLNHDAMYWYRQDPGQGLRLIYYSQIVNDFQKGDIAEGYSVSREKKESFPLTVTSAQKNPTAFYLCASSIGGGTYEQYFGPGTRLTVT.

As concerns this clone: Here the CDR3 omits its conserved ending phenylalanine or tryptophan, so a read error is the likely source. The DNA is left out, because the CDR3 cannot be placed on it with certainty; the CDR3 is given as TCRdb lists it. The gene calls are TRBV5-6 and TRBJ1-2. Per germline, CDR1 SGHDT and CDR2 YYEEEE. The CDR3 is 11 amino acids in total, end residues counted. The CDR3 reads CASSLMGRTDL.

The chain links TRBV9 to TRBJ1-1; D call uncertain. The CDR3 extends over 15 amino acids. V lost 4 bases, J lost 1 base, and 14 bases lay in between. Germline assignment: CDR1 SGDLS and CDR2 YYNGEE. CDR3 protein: CASSSHGDGNTEAFF. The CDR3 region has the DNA TGTGCCAGCAGCTCCCATGGAGATGGGAACACTGAAGCTTTCTTT.

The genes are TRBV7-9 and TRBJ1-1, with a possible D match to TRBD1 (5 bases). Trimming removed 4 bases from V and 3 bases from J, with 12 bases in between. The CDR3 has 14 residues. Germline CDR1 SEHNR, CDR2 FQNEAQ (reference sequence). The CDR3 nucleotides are TGTGCCAGCAGCTCGAGGGGAAGGGACACTGAAGCTTTCTTT. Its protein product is CASSSRGRDTEAFF.

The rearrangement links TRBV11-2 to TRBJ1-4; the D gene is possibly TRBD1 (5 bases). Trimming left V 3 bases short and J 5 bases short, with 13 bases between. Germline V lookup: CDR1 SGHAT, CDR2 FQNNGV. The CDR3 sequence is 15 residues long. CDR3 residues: CASSFRTTLNEKLFF. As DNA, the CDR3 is TGTGCCAGCAGCTTCCGGACAACCCTAAATGAAAAACTGTTTTTT.

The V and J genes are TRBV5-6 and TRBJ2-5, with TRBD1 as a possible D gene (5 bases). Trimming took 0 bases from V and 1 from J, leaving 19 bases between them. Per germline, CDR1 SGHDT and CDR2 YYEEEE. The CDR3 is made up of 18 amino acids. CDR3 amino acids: CASSLEVPTEHFQETQYF. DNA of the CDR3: TGTGCCAGCAGCTTGGAGGTCCCGACAGAACACTTCCAAGAGACCCAGTACTTC.

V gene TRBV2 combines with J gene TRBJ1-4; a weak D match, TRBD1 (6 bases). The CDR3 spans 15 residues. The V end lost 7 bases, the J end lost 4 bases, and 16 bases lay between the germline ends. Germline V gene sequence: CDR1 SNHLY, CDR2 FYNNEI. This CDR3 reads CASTGQIYYNEKLFF. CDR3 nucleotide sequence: TGTGCCAGCACCGGACAGATCTACTATAATGAAAAACTGTTTTTT.

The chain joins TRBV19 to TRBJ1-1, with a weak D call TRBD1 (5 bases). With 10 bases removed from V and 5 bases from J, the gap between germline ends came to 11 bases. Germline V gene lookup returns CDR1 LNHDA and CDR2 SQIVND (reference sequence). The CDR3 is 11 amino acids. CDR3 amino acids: CATRGGTEAFF. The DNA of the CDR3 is TGTGCCACTCGCGGGGGAACTGAAGCTTTCTTT.

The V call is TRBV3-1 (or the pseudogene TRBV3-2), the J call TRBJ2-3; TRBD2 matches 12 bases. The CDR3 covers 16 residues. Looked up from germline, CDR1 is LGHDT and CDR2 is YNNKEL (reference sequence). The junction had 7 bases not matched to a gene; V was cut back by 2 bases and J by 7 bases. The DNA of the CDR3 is TGTGCCAGCAGCCAAACCCTAGCGGGGGGGCAAAATACGCAGTATTTT. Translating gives CASSQTLAGGQNTQYF.

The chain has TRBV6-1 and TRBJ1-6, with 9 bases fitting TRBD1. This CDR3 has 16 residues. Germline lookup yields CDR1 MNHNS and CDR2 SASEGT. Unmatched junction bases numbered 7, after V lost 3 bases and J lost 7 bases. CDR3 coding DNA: TGTGCCAGCAGTGATTTGATTGGACAGGGGAATTCACCCCTCCACTTT. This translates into CASSDLIGQGNSPLHF.

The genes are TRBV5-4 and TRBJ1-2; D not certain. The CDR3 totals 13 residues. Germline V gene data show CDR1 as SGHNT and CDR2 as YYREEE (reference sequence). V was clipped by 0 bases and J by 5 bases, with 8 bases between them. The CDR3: CASSLVIEYGYTF. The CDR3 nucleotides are TGTGCCAGCAGCTTGGTGATAGAATATGGCTACACCTTC.

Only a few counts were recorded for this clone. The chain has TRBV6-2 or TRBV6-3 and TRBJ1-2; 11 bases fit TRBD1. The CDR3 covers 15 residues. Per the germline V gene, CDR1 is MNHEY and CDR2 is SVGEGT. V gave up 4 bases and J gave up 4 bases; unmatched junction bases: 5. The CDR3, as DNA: TGTGCCAGCAGTTCTACCGGGACAGGGGGCTATGGCTACACCTTC. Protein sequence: CASSSTGTGGYGYTF.

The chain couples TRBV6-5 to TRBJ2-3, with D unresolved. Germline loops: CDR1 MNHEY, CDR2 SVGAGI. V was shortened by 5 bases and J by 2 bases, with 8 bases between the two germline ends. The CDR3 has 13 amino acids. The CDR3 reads CASSRHPTDTQYF. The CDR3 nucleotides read TGTGCCAGCAGTCGACACCCCACAGATACGCAGTATTTT.